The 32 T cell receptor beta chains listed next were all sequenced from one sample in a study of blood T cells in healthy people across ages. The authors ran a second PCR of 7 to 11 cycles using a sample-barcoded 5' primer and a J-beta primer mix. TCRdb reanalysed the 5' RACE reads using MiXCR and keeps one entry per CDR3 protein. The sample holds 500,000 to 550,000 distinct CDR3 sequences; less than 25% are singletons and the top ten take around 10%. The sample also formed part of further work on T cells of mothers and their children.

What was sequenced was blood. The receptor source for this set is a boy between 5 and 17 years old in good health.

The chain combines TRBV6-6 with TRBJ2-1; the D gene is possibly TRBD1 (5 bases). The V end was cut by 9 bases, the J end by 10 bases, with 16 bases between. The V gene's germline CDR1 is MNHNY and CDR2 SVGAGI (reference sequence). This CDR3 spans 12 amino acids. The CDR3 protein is CASNHWQGEQFF. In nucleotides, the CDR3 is TGTGCCAGTAACCACTGGCAGGGAGAGCAGTTCTTC.

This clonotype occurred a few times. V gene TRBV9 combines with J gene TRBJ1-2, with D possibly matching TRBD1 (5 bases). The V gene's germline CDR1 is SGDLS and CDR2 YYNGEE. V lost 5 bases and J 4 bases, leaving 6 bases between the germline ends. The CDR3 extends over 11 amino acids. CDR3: CASSGAYGYTF. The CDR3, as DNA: TGTGCCAGCAGTGGGGCCTATGGCTACACCTTC.

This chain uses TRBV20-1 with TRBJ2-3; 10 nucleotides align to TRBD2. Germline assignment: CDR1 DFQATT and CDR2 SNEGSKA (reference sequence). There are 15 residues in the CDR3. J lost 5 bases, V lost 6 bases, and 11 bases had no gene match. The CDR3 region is CSAPGLAALGDTQYF. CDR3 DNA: TGCAGTGCCCCAGGACTAGCGGCCCTGGGAGATACGCAGTATTTT.

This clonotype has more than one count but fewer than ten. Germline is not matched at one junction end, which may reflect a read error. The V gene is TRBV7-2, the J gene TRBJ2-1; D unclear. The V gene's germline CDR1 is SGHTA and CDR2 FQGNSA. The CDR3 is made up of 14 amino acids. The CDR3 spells CASSLGVESNQQFF. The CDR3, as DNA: TGTGCCAGCAGCTTAGGGGTAGAGAGCAATCAGCAGTTCTTC.

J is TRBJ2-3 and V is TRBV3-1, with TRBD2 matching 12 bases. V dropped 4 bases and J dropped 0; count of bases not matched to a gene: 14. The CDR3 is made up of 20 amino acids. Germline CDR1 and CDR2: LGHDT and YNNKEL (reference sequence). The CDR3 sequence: CASSRETSRGTSGSTDTQYF. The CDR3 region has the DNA TGTGCCAGCAGCCGAGAGACTTCCAGGGGGACTAGCGGGAGCACAGATACGCAGTATTTT.

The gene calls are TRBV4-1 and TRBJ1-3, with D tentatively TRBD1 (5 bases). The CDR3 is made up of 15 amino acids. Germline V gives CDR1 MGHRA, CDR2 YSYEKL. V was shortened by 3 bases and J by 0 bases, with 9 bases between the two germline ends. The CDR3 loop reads CASSQGGRSGNTIYF. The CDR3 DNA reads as TGCGCCAGCAGCCAGGGGGGTCGCTCTGGAAACACCATATATTTT.

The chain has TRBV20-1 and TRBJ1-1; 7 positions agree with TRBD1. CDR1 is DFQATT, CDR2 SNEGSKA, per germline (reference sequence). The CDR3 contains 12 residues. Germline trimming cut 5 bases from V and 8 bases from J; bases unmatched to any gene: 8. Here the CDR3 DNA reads TGCAGTGCTTCAACGGGACAGATAGAAGCTTTCTTT. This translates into CSASTGQIEAFF.

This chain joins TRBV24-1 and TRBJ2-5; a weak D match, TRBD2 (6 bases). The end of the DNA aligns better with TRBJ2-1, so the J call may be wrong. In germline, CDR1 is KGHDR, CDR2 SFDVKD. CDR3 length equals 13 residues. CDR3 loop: CATSGRDSFVQFF. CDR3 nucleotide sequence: TGTGCCACCAGTGGTCGGGACTCCTTTGTGCAGTTCTTC.

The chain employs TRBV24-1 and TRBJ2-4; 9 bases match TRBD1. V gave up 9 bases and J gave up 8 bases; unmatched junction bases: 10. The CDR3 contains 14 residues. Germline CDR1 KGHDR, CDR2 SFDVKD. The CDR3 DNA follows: TGTGCCACCGGACCGGGACAGGGACAGTACATTCAGTACTTC. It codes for CATGPGQGQYIQYF.

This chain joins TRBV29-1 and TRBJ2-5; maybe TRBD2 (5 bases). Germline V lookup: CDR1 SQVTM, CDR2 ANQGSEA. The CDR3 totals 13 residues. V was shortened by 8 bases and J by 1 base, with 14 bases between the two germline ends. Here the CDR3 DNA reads TGCAGCTCCAATGGACTTCTCCAAGAGACCCAGTACTTC. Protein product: CSSNGLLQETQYF. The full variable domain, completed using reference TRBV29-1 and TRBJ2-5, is SAVISQKPSRDICQRGTSLTIQCQVDSQVTMMFWYRQQPGQSLTLIATANQGSEATYESGFVIDKFPISRPNLTFSTLTVSNMSPEDSSIYLCSSNGLLQETQYFGPGTRLLVL.

CDR3 coding DNA: TGTGCCAGCACCGGGACTATTTCCAGAAGCGAGCAGTACTTC. It codes for CASTGTISRSEQYF. The chain carries TRBV6-6 and TRBJ2-7, with 7 bases lining up with TRBD2. Germline values: CDR1 MNHNY, CDR2 SVGAGI (reference sequence). V was pared by 7 bases and J by 6 bases, with 12 bases of the junction left unmatched. The CDR3 loop spans 14 amino acids.

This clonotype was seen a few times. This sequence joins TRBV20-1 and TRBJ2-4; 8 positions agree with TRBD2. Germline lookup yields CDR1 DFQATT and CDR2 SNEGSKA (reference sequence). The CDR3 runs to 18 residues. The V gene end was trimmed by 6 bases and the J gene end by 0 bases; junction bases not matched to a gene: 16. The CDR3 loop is CSAQSGKLAELAKNIQYF. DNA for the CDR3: TGCAGTGCCCAGAGTGGGAAACTAGCGGAACTAGCCAAAAACATTCAGTACTTC.

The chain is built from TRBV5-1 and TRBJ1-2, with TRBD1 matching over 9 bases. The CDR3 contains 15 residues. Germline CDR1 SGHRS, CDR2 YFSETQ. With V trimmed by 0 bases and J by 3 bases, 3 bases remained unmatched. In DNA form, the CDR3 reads TGCGCCAGCAGCTTGGGGGACAGGGATGACTATGGCTACACCTTC. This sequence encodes CASSLGDRDDYGYTF.

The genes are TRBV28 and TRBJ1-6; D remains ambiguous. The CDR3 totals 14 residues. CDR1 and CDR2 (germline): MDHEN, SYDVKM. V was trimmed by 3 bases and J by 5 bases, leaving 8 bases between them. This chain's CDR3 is CASSFPGNNSPLHF. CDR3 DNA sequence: TGTGCCAGCAGTTTTCCGGGAAATAATTCACCCCTCCACTTT. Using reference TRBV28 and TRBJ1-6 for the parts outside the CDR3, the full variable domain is DVKVTQSSRYLVKRTGEKVFLECVQDMDHENMFWYRQDPGLGLRLIYFSYDVKMKEKGDIPEGYSVSREKKERFSLILESASTNQTSMYLCASSFPGNNSPLHFGNGTRLTVT.

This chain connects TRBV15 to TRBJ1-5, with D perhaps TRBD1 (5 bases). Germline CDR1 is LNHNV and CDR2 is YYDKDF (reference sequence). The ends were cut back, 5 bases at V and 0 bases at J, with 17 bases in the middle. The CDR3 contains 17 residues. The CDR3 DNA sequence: TGTGCCACCAGCTCAAAGCCCCCGGGGCTTAGCAATCAGCCCCAGCATTTT. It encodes CATSSKPPGLSNQPQHF.

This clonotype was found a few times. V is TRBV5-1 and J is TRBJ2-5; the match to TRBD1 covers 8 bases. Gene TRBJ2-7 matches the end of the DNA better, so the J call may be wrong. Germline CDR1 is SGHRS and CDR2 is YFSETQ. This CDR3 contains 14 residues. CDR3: CASSLETGVYEQYF. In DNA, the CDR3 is TGCGCCAGCAGCTTGGAGACAGGGGTCTACGAGCAGTACTTC.

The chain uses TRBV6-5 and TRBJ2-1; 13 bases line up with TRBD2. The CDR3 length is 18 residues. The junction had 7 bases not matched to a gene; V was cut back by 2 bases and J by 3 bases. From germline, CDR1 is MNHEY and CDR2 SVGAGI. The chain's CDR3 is CASSYRQGTSGIYNEQFF. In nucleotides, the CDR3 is TGTGCCAGCAGTTACCGCCAAGGGACTAGCGGGATCTACAATGAGCAGTTCTTC.

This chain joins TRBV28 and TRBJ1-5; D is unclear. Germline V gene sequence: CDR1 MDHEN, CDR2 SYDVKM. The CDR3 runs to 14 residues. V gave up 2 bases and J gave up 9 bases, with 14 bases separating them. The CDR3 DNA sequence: TGTGCCAGCAGTTTAGATCTGGGATCGGTGCCCCAGCATTTT. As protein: CASSLDLGSVPQHF. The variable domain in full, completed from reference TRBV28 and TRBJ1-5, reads DVKVTQSSRYLVKRTGEKVFLECVQDMDHENMFWYRQDPGLGLRLIYFSYDVKMKEKGDIPEGYSVSREKKERFSLILESASTNQTSMYLCASSLDLGSVPQHFGDGTRLSIL.

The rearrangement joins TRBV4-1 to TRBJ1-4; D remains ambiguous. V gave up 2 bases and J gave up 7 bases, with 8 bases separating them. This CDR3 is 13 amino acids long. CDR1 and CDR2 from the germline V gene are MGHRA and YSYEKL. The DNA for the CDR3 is TGCGCCAGCAGCCAATCTAACCGTGAAAAACTGTTTTTT. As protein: CASSQSNREKLFF.

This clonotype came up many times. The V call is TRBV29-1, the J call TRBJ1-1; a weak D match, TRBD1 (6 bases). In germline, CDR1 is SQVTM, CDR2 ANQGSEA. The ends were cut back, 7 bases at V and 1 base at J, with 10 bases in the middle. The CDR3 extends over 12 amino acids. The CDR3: CSAGRGNTEAFF. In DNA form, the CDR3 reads TGCAGCGCTGGCAGGGGGAACACTGAAGCTTTCTTT.

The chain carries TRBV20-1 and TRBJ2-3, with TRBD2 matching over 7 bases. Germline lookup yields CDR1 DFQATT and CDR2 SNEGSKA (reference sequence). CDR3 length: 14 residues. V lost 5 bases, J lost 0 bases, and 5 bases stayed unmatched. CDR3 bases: TGCAGTGCTCTGCGGGGGATTAGCACAGATACGCAGTATTTT. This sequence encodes CSALRGISTDTQYF.

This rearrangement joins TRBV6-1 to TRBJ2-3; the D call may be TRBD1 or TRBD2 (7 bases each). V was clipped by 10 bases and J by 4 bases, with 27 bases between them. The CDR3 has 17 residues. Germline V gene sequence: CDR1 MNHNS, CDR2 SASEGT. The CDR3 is CATGGRHYTQGADTQYF. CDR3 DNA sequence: TGTGCCACGGGGGGTCGGCATTATACCCAGGGGGCAGATACGCAGTATTTT.

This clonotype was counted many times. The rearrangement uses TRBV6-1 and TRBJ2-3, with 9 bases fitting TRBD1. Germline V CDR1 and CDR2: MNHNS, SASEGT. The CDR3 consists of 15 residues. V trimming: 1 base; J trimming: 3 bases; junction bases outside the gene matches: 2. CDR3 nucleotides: TGTGCCAGCAGTGAAGTGACAGGGGGTACAGATACGCAGTATTTT. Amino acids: CASSEVTGGTDTQYF.

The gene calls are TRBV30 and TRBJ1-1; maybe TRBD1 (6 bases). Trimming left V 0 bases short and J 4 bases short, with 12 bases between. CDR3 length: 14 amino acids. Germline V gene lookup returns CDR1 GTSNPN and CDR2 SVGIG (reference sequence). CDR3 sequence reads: CAWSVGGPVTEAFF. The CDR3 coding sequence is TGTGCCTGGAGTGTTGGGGGGCCGGTCACTGAAGCTTTCTTT.

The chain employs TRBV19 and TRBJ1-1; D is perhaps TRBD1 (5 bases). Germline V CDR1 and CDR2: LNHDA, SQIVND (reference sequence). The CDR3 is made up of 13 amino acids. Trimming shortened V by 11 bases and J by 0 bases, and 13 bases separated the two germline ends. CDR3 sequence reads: CASHGGLNTEAFF. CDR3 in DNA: TGTGCCTCGCACGGGGGGTTGAACACTGAAGCTTTCTTT. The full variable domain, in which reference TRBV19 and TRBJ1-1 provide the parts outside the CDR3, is DGGITQSPKYLFRKEGQNVTLSCEQNLNHDAMYWYRQDPGQGLRLIYYSQIVNDFQKGDIAEGYSVSREKKESFPLTVTSAQKNPTAFYLCASHGGLNTEAFFGQGTRLTVV.

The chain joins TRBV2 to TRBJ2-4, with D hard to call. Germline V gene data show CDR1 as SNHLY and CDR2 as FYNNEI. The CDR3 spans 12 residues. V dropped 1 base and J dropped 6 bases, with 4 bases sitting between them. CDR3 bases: TGTGCCAGCAGTGAAGGACGAAACATTCAGTACTTC. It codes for CASSEGRNIQYF.

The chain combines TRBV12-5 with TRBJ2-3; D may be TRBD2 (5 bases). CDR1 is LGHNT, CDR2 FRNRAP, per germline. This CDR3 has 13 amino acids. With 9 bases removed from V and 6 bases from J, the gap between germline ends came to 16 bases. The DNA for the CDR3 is TGTGCTAGCCTTTCGCGGGCGAGGGATACGCAGTATTTT. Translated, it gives CASLSRARDTQYF. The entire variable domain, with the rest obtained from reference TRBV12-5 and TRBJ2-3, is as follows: DARVTQTPRHKVTEMGQEVTMRCQPILGHNTVFWYRQTMMQGLELLAYFRNRAPLDDSGMPKDRFSAEMPDATLATLKIQPSEPRDSAVYFCASLSRARDTQYFGPGTRLTVL.

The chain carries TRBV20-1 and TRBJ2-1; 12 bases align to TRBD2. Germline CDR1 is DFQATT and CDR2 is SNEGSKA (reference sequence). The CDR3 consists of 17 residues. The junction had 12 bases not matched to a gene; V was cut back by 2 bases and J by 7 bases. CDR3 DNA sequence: TGCAGTGCTAGATCCGGTCAGGGACTAGCGGGTGCGAATGAGCAGTTCTTC. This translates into CSARSGQGLAGANEQFF.

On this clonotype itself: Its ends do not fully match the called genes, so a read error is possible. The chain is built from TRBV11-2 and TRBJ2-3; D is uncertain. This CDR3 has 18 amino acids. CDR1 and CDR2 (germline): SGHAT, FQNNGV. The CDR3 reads CANSPGDGRGSRTDTQYF. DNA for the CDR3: TGTGCCAACAGCCCTGGAGATGGGCGAGGATCCCGCACAGATACGCAGTATTTT.

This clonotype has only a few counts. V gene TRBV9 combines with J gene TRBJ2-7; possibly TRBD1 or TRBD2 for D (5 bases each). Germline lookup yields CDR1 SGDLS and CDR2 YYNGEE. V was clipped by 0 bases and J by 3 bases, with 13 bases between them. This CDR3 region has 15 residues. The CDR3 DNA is TGTGCCAGCAGCGTAGGAGGGGAACCCTACTACGAGCAGTACTTC. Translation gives CASSVGGEPYYEQYF.

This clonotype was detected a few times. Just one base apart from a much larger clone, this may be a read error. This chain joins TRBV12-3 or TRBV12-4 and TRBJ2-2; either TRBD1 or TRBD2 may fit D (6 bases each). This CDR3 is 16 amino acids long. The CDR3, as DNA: TGTGCCAGCAGTACCCTGAGAGGGGGGAACACCGGGGAGCCGTTTTTT. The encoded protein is CASSTLRGGNTGEPFF.

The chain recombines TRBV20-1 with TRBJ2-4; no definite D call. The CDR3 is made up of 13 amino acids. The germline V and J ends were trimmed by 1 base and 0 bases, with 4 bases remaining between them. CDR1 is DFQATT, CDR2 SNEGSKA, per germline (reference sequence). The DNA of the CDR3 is TGCAGTGCTAGAGTAATAGCCAAAAACATTCAGTACTTC. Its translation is CSARVIAKNIQYF.